This T cell receptor beta chain came from a study of T cell responses to AZD1222 COVID-19 vaccine. Whole-study results and caveats: The study sampled repertoires only after the peak T cell response.

The protocol was immunoSEQ multiplex PCR, while the TCRdb copy is restricted to in-frame clones and leaves out a portion. The table includes about 120,000 clones, 70% to 90% detected once. The germline CDR1 and CDR2 sequences are SGHRS and YFSETQ. There are 14 residues in the CDR3. The ends were cut back, 6 bases at V and 1 base at J, with 14 bases in the middle. Points on this clone: Its antigen is still unknown.

This TCR derives from an adult in good health. The sequences come from peripheral blood, collected on day 0 of AZD1222 vaccination. The genes are TRBV5-1 and TRBJ2-7; no firm D call. Here the CDR3 reads CASMLSWGSYEQYF. For the CDR3, the DNA is TGCGCCAGCATGCTATCCTGGGGTTCCTACGAGCAGTACTTC.